This T cell receptor (beta chain) stems from a study of blood T cell repertoires in COVID-19. Study processing details: Scientists estimated how many nucleated cells there were by amplifying reference gene primers. Sequencing was performed with immunoSEQ multiplex PCR; in TCRdb, only in-frame clones are kept and a portion is missing. V and J calls and clone size are given by that table; D and trimming were obtained from the DNA. Of about 68,000 clones in the sample, 70% to 90% were seen once. Germline V gene sequence: CDR1 WNHNN, CDR2 SYGVQD (reference sequence). The CDR3 spans 14 residues. Unmatched junction bases numbered 5, after V lost 3 bases and J lost 6 bases.

Sequencing was done on a sample of peripheral blood. The source of this sequence is a man aged 45 to 65 with acute or convalescent COVID-19. V is TRBV10-1 and J is TRBJ2-1; 7 bases line up with TRBD2. CDR3 nucleotides: TGCGCCAGCAGTGACGGGGAGGGTTTCAATGAGCAGTTCTTC. Translation gives CASSDGEGFNEQFF.